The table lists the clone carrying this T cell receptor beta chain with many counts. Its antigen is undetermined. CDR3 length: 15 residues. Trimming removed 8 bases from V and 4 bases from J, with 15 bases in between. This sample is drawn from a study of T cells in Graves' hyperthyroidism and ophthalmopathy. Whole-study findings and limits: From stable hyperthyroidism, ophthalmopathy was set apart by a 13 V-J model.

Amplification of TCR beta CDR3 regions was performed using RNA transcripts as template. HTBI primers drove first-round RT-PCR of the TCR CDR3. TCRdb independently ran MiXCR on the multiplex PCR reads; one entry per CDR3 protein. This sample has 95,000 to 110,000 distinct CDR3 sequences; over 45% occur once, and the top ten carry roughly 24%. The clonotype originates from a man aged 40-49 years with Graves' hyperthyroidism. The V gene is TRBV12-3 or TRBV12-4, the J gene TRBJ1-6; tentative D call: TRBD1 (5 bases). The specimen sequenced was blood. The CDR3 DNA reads TGTGCCAGCGGATTTGGGGCAGGGTATAATTCACCCCTCCACTTT. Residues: CASGFGAGYNSPLHF.